This T cell receptor beta chain was retrieved from a study of shared clonotypes between healthy human individuals. The CDR3 runs 12 residues. From germline, CDR1 is MDHEN and CDR2 SYDVKM. V was pared by 4 bases and J by 13 bases, with 7 bases of the junction left unmatched. Some clones are missing from TCRdb's copy, which holds only in-frame ones; the method was immunoSEQ multiplex PCR. The table includes 2,500,000 or so clones, 93% detected once. The source is a man between 18 and 29 years old in good health. Some clones in this sample may be carry-over from other donors' samples. The sample was naive CD4+ T cells from PBMCs. Noted subset: CD45RA+ positively selected. The genes are TRBV28 and TRBJ2-7, with TRBD1 matching 10 bases. CDR3 sequence: CASSSADRGHYF. In DNA form, the CDR3 reads TGTGCCAGCAGTTCTGCCGACAGGGGGCATTACTTC.